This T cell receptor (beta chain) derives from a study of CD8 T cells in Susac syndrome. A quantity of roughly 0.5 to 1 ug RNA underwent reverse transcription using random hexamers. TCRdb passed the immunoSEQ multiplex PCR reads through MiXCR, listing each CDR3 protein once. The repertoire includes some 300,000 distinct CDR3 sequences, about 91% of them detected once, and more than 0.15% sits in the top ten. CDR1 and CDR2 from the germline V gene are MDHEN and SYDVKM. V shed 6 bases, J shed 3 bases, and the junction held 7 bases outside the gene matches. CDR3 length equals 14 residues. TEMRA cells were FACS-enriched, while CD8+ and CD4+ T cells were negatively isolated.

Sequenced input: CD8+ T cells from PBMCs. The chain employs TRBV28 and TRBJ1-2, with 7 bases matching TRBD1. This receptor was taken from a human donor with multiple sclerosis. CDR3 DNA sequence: TGTGCCAGCAGCCCCAGGACAGGTCACTATGGCTACACCTTC. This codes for CASSPRTGHYGYTF.